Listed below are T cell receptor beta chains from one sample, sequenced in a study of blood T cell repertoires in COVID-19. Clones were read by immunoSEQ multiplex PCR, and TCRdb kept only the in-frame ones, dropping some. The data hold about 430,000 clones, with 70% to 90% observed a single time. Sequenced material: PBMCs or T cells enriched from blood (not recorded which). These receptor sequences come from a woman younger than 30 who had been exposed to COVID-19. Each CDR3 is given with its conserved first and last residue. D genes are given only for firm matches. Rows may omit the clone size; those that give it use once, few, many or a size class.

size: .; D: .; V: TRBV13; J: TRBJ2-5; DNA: TGTGCCAGCAGCTCCGTTGAGACCCAGTACTTC; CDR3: CASSSVETQYF
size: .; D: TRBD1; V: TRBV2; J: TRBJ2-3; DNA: TGTGCCAGCACCGTCGGACAGGGGGCCACAGATACGCAGTATTTT; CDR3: CASTVGQGATDTQYF
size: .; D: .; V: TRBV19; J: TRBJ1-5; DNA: TGTGCCAGTAGTTTTATCCATCAGCCCCAGCATTTT; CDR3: CASSFIHQPQHF
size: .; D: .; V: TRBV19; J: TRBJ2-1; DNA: TGTGCCAGTCTCACCGGCTACAATGAGCAGTTCTTC; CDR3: CASLTGYNEQFF
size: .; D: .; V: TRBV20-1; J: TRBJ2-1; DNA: TGCAGTGCTAGTTCCATGTCCTACAATGAGCAGTTCTTC; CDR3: CSASSMSYNEQFF
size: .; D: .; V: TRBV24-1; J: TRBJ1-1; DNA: TGTGCCACCAGTGATCCAGGGGTCGCTGAAGCTTTCTTT; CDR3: CATSDPGVAEAFF
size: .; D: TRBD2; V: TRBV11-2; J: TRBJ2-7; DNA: TGTGCCAGCAGGAGCGTGGCTAGCGGGGCCCCCTACGAGCAGTACTTC; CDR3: CASRSVASGAPYEQYF
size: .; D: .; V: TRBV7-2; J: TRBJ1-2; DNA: TGTGCCAGCAGCTTAGGGCAGGGGCCACCCTATGGCTACACCTTC; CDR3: CASSLGQGPPYGYTF
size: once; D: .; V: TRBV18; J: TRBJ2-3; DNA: TGTGCCAGCTCACCACTGCAAGCTAGCACAGATACGCAGTATTTT; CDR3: CASSPLQASTDTQYF
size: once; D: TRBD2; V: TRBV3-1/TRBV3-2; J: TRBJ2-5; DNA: TGTGCCAGCGGTCGGGACTATCCGTTTGGCAAAGAGACCCAGTACTTC; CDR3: CASGRDYPFGKETQYF
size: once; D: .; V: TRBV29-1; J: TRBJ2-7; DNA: TGCAGCGGTGGTTCAGGGCAAACCTACGAGCAGTACTTC; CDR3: CSGGSGQTYEQYF
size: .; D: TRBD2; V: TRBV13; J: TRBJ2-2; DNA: TGTGCCAGCGTTCGGGGACTAGCGGGAGATCCGGGGGAGCTGTTTTTT; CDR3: CASVRGLAGDPGELFF
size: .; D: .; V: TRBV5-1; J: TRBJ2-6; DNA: TGCGCCAGCAGCTTGGTCGGGTCTGGGGCCAACGTCCTGACTTTC; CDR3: CASSLVGSGANVLTF
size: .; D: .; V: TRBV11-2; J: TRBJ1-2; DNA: TGTGCCAGCAGCTTTGAGGGAGGGAATGGCTACACCTTC; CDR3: CASSFEGGNGYTF
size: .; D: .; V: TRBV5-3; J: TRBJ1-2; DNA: TGTGCCAGAAGCTTGTCTGGCCACACATATGGCTACACCTTC; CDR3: CARSLSGHTYGYTF
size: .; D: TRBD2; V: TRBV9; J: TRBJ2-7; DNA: TGTGCCAGCAGCGTAGGGGGAGGGACTAGCTCCTACGAGCAGTACTTC; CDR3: CASSVGGGTSSYEQYF
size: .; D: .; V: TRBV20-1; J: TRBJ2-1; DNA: TGCAGTGCTCAAGCGGACAATGAGCAGTTCTTC; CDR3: CSAQADNEQFF
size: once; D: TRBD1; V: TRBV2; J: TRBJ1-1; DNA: TGTGCCAGCAGTGTCAGACAGGGCTGGAACACTGAAGCTTTCTTT; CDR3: CASSVRQGWNTEAFF
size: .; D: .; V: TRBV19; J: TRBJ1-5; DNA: TGTGCCAGTAGTATGGGCAGCAGCAATCAGCCCCAGCATTTT; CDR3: CASSMGSSNQPQHF
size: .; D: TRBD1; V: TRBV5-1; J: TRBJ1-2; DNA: TGCGCCAGCAGCTCCTGGACAGGGTTGGTAGGCTACACCTTC; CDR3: CASSSWTGLVGYTF
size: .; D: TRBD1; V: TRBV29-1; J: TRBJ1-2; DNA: TGCAGCGTTGACTCGAGACAGGGAGTATGGGGCTACACCTTC; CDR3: CSVDSRQGVWGYTF
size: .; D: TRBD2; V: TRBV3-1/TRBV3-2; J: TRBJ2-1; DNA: TGTGCCAGCAGCCACTGGACTAGCGGGACGGGTCGAGACTACAATGAGCAGTTCTTC; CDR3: CASSHWTSGTGRDYNEQFF
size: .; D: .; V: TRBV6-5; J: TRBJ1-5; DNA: TGTGCCAGCAGTTACTCCGGGGGAGGACAGCCCCAGCATTTT; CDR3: CASSYSGGGQPQHF
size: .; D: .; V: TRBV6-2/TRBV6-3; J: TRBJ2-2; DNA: TGTGCCAGCACCCCCTTTCCCGGGGAGCTGTTTTTT; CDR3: CASTPFPGELFF
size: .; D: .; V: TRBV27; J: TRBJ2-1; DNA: TGTGCCAGCAGTTTTCTACCTCAGGGGACCCACAATGAGCAGTTCTTC; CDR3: CASSFLPQGTHNEQFF
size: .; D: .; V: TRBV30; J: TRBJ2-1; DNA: TGTGCCTGGGGGCTCGGCGGGGAGGCAAGCAATGAGCAGTTCTTC; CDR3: CAWGLGGEASNEQFF
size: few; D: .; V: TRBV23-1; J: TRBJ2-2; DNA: TGCGCCAGCAGTCAATCGCCCCTGGGAGCGGCAACATTCGCGAACACCGGGGAGCTGTTTTTT; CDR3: CASSQSPLGAATFANTGELFF
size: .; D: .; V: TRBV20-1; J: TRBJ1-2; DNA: TGCAGTGCTAGTCCCCCTGGGGGGATCAACTATGGCTACACCTTC; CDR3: CSASPPGGINYGYTF
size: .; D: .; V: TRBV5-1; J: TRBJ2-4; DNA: TGCGCCAGCAGCTTGACTAGTGGGGTAGCCAAAAACATTCAGTACTTC; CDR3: CASSLTSGVAKNIQYF
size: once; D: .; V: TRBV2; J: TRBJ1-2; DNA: TGTGCCAGCAGTGTGGCGGGGTATGGCTACACCTTC; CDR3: CASSVAGYGYTF
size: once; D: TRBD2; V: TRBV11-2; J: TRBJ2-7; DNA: TGTGCCAGCAGCCACGGGACTAGCGGGAACTACGAGCAGTACTTC; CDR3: CASSHGTSGNYEQYF
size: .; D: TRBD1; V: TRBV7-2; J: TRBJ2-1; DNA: TGTGCCAGCAGCCGGCGTTTGGGACAGGGATACAATGAGCAGTTCTTC; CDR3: CASSRRLGQGYNEQFF
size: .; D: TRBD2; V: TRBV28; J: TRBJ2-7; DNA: TGTGCCAGCAGTTCCGTAACTAGCGGGGGACCCTACGAGCAGTACTTC; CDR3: CASSSVTSGGPYEQYF
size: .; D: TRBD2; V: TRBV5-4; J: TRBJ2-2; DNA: TGTGCCAGCCGGACGGGGGGGGTGAACACCGGGGAGCTGTTTTTT; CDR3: CASRTGGVNTGELFF
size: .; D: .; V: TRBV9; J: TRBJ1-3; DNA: TGTGCCAGCAGCGTAGGGCAGGCCAGAAACACCATATATTTT; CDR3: CASSVGQARNTIYF
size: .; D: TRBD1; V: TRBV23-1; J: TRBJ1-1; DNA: TGCGCCAGCAGCCTTGCTGTAGTTGACAGGGGGCGCTTCATGAACACTGAAGCTTTCTTT; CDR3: CASSLAVVDRGRFMNTEAFF
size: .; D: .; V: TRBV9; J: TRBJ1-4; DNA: TGTGCCAGCAGCGTCCAGGGGAGGGGTGAAAAACTGTTTTTT; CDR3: CASSVQGRGEKLFF
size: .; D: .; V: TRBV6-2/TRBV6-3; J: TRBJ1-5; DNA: TGTGCCAGCAGTTATACAGTAGGCAGCAATCAGCCCCAGCATTTT; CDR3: CASSYTVGSNQPQHF
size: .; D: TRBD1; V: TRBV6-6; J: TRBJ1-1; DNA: TGTGCCAGCAGTAACACAGGGGCGAGGAACACTGAAGCTTTCTTT; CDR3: CASSNTGARNTEAFF
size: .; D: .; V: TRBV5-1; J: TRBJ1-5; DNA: TGCGCCAGCAGCCCATCCCCCCAGGGGACGGATCAGCCCCAGCATTTT; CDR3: CASSPSPQGTDQPQHF
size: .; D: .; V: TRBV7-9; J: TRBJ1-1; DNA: TGTGCCAGCAGCTTCGGGATGAACACTGAAGCTTTCTTT; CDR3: CASSFGMNTEAFF
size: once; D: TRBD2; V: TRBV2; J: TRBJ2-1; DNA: TGTGCCAGCAGTGAAGTTCTAGCGGGAGGGCCGGGGGAGCAGTTCTTC; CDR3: CASSEVLAGGPGEQFF
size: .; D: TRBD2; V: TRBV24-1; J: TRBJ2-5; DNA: TGTGCCACCAGTGACCCGCGGGAGGTCGGTGAGACCCAGTACTTC; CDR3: CATSDPREVGETQYF
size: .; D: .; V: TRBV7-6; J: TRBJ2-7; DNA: TGTGCCAGCAGCTCCCAGGACGGACACTCCTACGAGCAGTACTTC; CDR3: CASSSQDGHSYEQYF
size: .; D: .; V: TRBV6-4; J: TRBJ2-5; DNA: TGTGCCAGCAGTGACTCGATCGGGGAGACCCAGTACTTC; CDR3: CASSDSIGETQYF
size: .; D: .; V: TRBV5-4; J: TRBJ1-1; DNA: TGTGCCAGCAGCCCAGATAACACTGAAGCTTTCTTT; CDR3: CASSPDNTEAFF
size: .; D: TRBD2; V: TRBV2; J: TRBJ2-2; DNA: TGTGCCAGCAGGGTACTAGCGGGGGCGATGAACACCGGGGAGCTGTTTTTT; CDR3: CASRVLAGAMNTGELFF
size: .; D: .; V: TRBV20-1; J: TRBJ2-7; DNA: TGCAGTGCTACGCGGTACGAGCAGTACTTC; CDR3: CSATRYEQYF
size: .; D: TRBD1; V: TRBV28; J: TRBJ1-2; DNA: TGTGCCAGCAGCCCACCGGGACAGACGAAATCGGGCTACACCTTC; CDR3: CASSPPGQTKSGYTF
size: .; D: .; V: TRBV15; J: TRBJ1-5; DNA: TGTGCCACCAGCAGAGCAGGGGAAAATAGCAATCAGCCCCAGCATTTT; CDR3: CATSRAGENSNQPQHF
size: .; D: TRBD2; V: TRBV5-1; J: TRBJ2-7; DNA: TGCGCCAGCAGCACCGGGACTATGTCCTACGAGCAGTACTTC; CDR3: CASSTGTMSYEQYF
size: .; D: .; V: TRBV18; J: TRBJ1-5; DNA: TGTGCCAGCTCACCGCTCGGGAGCAGTAATCAGCCCCAGCATTTT; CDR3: CASSPLGSSNQPQHF
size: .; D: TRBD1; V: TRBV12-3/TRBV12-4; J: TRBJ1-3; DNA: TGTGCCAGCAGTGCACCGGGACAGAACACCATATATTTT; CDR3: CASSAPGQNTIYF
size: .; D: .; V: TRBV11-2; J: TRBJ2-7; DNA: TGTGCCAGCAGCTGGAGGGAAAGGGCGGACGGGGTCTCCTACGAGCAGTACTTC; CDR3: CASSWRERADGVSYEQYF
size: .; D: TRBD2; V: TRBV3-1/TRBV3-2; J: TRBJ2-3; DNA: TGTGCCAGCAGCCAAGGTGGGACTAGCGGGACCACAGATACGCAGTATTTT; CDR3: CASSQGGTSGTTDTQYF
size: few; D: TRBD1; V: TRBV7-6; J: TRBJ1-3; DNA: TGTGCCAGCAGCTTTTTAGGAAGACAGGGGACTTGGAACACCATATATTTT; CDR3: CASSFLGRQGTWNTIYF
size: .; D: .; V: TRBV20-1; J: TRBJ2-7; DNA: TGCAGTGCTATCGAGGGCTACGAGCAGTACTTC; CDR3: CSAIEGYEQYF